One and the same sample provided the 10 T cell receptor beta chains below, sequenced in a study of blood T cell repertoires in COVID-19 (TCRdb year 2020). Library construction relied on the immunoSEQ multiplex PCR assay. TCRdb limited this immuneACCESS table to in-frame rearrangements with V and J called. A share of clones is missing; checked studies link under half to unresolved V genes, and the rest is unexplained. The sample yields 200,000 to 300,000 clones; 84% were counted once. Around 4% of the sample goes to the ten largest clones. The sample consisted of peripheral blood. The origin of the receptors is a man between 50 and 59 years old with acute or convalescent COVID-19.

The chain combines TRBV5-3 with TRBJ1-1; TRBD1 matches at 7 bases. TRBV5-3 is filed as an ORF, its function uncertain. Trimming took 7 bases from V and 3 from J; bases not matched to a gene: 6. The CDR3 length is 13 residues. CDR3 region: CARGRQGDTEAFF. DNA for the CDR3: TGTGCCAGAGGTAGACAGGGTGACACTGAAGCTTTCTTT.

The CDR3: CASGPDRGNSPLHF. CDR3 nucleotide sequence: TGTGCCAGCGGCCCGGACAGGGGAAATTCACCCCTCCACTTT. V gene TRBV2 combines with J gene TRBJ1-6, with 9 bases lining up with TRBD1. The CDR3 runs 14 residues. Germline lookup yields CDR1 SNHLY and CDR2 FYNNEI. V shed 8 bases and J 7 bases; nucleotides not matched to a gene: 6.

The sample holds one count of this clone. The chain recombines TRBV11-2 with TRBJ2-7, with 7 bases aligning to TRBD2. Germline V CDR1 and CDR2: SGHAT, FQNNGV. The CDR3 runs 16 residues. J was trimmed by 2 bases and V by 5 bases; bases with no gene match: 12. The CDR3 region is CASSQGMASGTYEQYF. The DNA of the CDR3 is TGTGCCAGCAGCCAGGGAATGGCTAGCGGTACCTACGAGCAGTACTTC.

This clone was seen a single time. The chain uses TRBV13 and TRBJ2-2; D call uncertain. The CDR3 extends over 13 amino acids. V was shortened by 6 bases and J by 1 base, with 6 bases between the two germline ends. Germline loops: CDR1 PRHDT, CDR2 FYEKMQ (reference sequence). The CDR3: CASRRQNTGELFF. The DNA for the CDR3 is TGTGCCAGCAGGCGACAGAACACCGGGGAGCTGTTTTTT.

The genes are TRBV11-2 and TRBJ1-1; D may be TRBD1 (5 bases). This CDR3 region has 16 residues. CDR1 is SGHAT, CDR2 FQNNGV, per germline. Between the trimmed V and J ends, which lost 2 bases and 2 bases, there was a span of 15 bases. The CDR3 is CASSLFVLTGNTEAFF. DNA of the CDR3: TGTGCCAGCAGCTTATTTGTCTTAACAGGTAACACTGAAGCTTTCTTT.

The chain recombines TRBV3-1 (or the pseudogene TRBV3-2) with TRBJ1-1, with D possibly being TRBD1 (6 bases). The CDR3 has 16 amino acids. Germline V lookup: CDR1 LGHDT, CDR2 YNNKEL (reference sequence). V gave up 1 base and J gave up 0 bases, with 12 bases separating them. CDR3 DNA: TGTGCCAGCAGCCAAGCCCGGACAGCCATGAACACTGAAGCTTTCTTT. Amino acids: CASSQARTAMNTEAFF.

Of note for this clone: At the DNA level, this CDR3 is encoded by other sequences in the same sample as well. The chain joins TRBV18 to TRBJ1-5; 10 positions match TRBD1. Germline V gene data show CDR1 as KGHSH and CDR2 as LQKENI. With V trimmed by 6 bases and J by 7 bases, 9 bases remained unmatched. This CDR3 region has 15 residues. The CDR3 coding sequence is TGTGCCAGCTCGGAGGGACAGGGGCAATCGCAGCCCCAGCATTTT. It encodes CASSEGQGQSQPQHF.

V usage is TRBV5-1 and J usage is TRBJ1-1, with TRBD1 matching over 8 bases. There are 14 residues in the CDR3. Germline values: CDR1 SGHRS, CDR2 YFSETQ. V dropped 4 bases and J dropped 3; count of bases not matched to a gene: 5. The CDR3 loop is CASSPTGGYTEAFF. The CDR3 DNA reads as TGCGCCAGCAGCCCTACAGGGGGGTACACTGAAGCTTTCTTT.

The chain employs TRBV5-5 and TRBJ1-6; D might be TRBD1 (5 bases). This CDR3 has 16 amino acids. CDR1 and CDR2 (germline): SGHKS, YYEKEE (reference sequence). V shed 1 base and J shed 5 bases, with 13 bases lying between them. In DNA form, the CDR3 reads TGTGCCAGCAGCTTGTTGCCGGGGGGAGATAATTCACCCCTCCACTTT. Its translation is CASSLLPGGDNSPLHF.

V is TRBV6-6 and J is TRBJ2-7; 9 bases line up with TRBD1. Germline V lookup: CDR1 MNHNY, CDR2 SVGAGI (reference sequence). This CDR3 has 15 residues. The trim removed 7 bases at V and 5 bases at J, leaving 12 bases unmatched. CDR3 loop: CASTTPGTGKDEQYF. CDR3 DNA sequence: TGTGCCAGCACTACTCCCGGGACAGGGAAGGACGAGCAGTACTTC.